Following are 6 T cell receptor beta chains from one sample sequenced in a study of blood T cell repertoires in COVID-19. Produced via immunoSEQ multiplex PCR; TCRdb's table is partial and in-frame only. Of more than 130,000 clones in the sample, approximately 87% were seen once. The sample comprised peripheral blood. The receptors were sampled from a woman aged 40 to 50 with acute or convalescent COVID-19.

V gene TRBV9 combines with J gene TRBJ2-1; D is possibly TRBD2 (5 bases). V lost 2 bases and J 4 bases, leaving 19 bases between the germline ends. CDR1 is SGDLS, CDR2 YYNGEE, per germline. CDR3 length: 17 residues. CDR3 in DNA: TGTGCCAGCAGCGTCTCCGGAGGCGGGCAGCGGTACAATGAGCAGTTCTTC. Its protein is CASSVSGGGQRYNEQFF.

The chain links TRBV19 to TRBJ1-1, with 9 bases aligning to TRBD1. CDR3 size: 17 residues. Germline-derived CDR1 and CDR2 are LNHDA and SQIVND (reference sequence). The junction had 16 bases not matched to a gene; V was cut back by 8 bases and J by 3 bases. In nucleotides, the CDR3 is TGTGCCAGTTCCCCCCACAGGGGGCTGATTTTGGACACTGAAGCTTTCTTT. It specifies CASSPHRGLILDTEAFF.

The chain couples TRBV7-2 to TRBJ1-2; D is undetermined. The V gene's germline CDR1 is SGHTA and CDR2 FQGNSA. The CDR3 is 14 residues long. The V end lost 1 base, the J end lost 0 bases, and 6 bases lay between the germline ends. In DNA, the CDR3 is TGTGCCAGCAGCTTAGGAGGGACTAACTATGGCTACACCTTC. Residues: CASSLGGTNYGYTF.

This clone was counted once. The chain couples TRBV6-5 to TRBJ1-4; tentative D call: TRBD1 (6 bases). Germline-derived CDR1 and CDR2 are MNHEY and SVGAGI. The CDR3 runs 12 residues. The ends were cut back, 7 bases at V and 13 bases at J, with 16 bases in the middle. The CDR3 here is CASNLDSVRLFF. The CDR3 DNA sequence: TGTGCCAGCAATCTGGACAGTGTCAGACTGTTTTTT.

The chain carries TRBV7-3 and TRBJ2-5; 7 nucleotides match TRBD2. The germline V gene encodes CDR1 SGHTA and CDR2 FQGTGA. This CDR3 region has 13 residues. The V gene end was trimmed by 5 bases and the J gene end by 4 bases; junction bases not matched to a gene: 4. The CDR3 is CASSPWGGETQYF. The DNA for the CDR3 is TGTGCCAGCAGCCCGTGGGGGGGAGAGACCCAGTACTTC.

The chain uses TRBV18 and TRBJ1-2; D not resolved. CDR3 length: 14 residues. V shed 3 bases and J shed 7 bases, with 15 bases lying between them. The germline CDR1 and CDR2 sequences are KGHSH and LQKENI. The CDR3 nucleotides read TGTGCCAGCTCACCTGACCTTTCGGGTATTGGCTACACCTTC. It translates to CASSPDLSGIGYTF.